This entry features one T cell receptor (beta chain) sequence. As yet, its antigen is unknown. The authors reverse transcribed about 0.5 to 1 ug RNA with random hexamers. TCRdb reprocessed the immunoSEQ multiplex PCR reads via MiXCR and lists one record per CDR3 protein. Counted here are roughly 110,000 distinct CDR3 sequences, around 92% occurring once; the ten biggest clones make up around 0.12%. V was pared by 5 bases and J by 8 bases, with 30 bases between. This CDR3 has 19 amino acids. Per germline, CDR1 LGHNA and CDR2 YNFKEQ. This sample is drawn from a study of CD8 T cells in Susac syndrome. General study findings and limits: In its TCR sequencing and HLA analysis, the study acknowledged that the number of individuals was relatively small.

This chain uses TRBV4-2 with TRBJ1-4, with a weak D call TRBD1 (5 bases). This clonotype originated in a human donor in good health. The sequencing sample was made of CD8+ T cells from PBMCs. DNA for the CDR3: TGTGCCAGCAGCACGCGAGAAATGACAGACCTCCGCCCTGGGGAAAAACTGTTTTTT. Protein product: CASSTREMTDLRPGEKLFF.